Listed below are T cell receptor beta chains from one sample, sequenced in a study of T-cell memory formation after mild COVID-19. TCRdb reprocessed the 5' RACE reads with MiXCR, giving one entry per CDR3 protein. The table has about 500,000 distinct CDR3 sequences, roughly 21% seen once. The specimen sequenced was PBMCs or a T cell subset sorted from them (not recorded which). These receptors were collected from an adult woman who had mild COVID-19 (a few samples of this study predate the infection). Cell type and time point are not known. CDR3s include the opening cysteine and the closing phenylalanine or tryptophan. Each record gives: D gene, V gene, J gene, clone size, CDR3 protein, CDR3 DNA. The D gene is left open where the match is weak. Clone size is given for some rows only: seen once, a few or many times, or a class if the clone is expanded.

>.|TRBV20-1|TRBJ1-1|.
CSAKTDPGGHSEAFF
TGCAGTGCTAAAACCGATCCTGGGGGGCACTCTGAAGCTTTCTTT
>.|TRBV11-2|TRBJ2-1|few
CASSLEWGARGEQFF
TGTGCCAGCAGCTTAGAGTGGGGGGCCCGGGGTGAGCAGTTCTTC
>TRBD2|TRBV4-1|TRBJ2-7|.
CASSQDGRGAWYEQYF
TGCGCCAGCAGCCAAGATGGGAGGGGTGCGTGGTACGAGCAGTACTTC
>.|TRBV6-5|TRBJ2-5|few
CATKIRVPPETQYF
TGTGCCACGAAAATCCGAGTTCCCCCAGAGACCCAGTACTTC
>.|TRBV29-1|TRBJ2-7|.
CSVEDLSRAGVGSYEQYF
TGCAGCGTTGAAGATTTGTCGAGGGCAGGGGTCGGCTCCTACGAGCAGTACTTC
>.|TRBV12-3/TRBV12-4|TRBJ2-7|few
CASSPWISPSYEQYF
TGTGCCAGCAGCCCTTGGATCTCACCCTCCTACGAGCAGTACTTC
>TRBD1|TRBV4-1|TRBJ1-6|.
CASSQDGIQGNSPLHF
TGCGCCAGCAGCCAAGATGGGATACAGGGGAATTCACCCCTCCACTTT
>.|TRBV28|TRBJ1-3|.
CASTNGLQGGGNTIYF
TGTGCCAGCACAAATGGCCTACAGGGCGGGGGAAACACCATATATTTT
>TRBD2|TRBV11-2|TRBJ2-5|.
CASSPRTSGGEETQYF
TGTGCCAGCAGCCCCCGGACTAGCGGGGGGGAAGAGACCCAGTACTTC
>.|TRBV12-3/TRBV12-4|TRBJ2-7|few
CASGTQGIEQYF
TGTGCCAGCGGTACACAGGGAATCGAGCAGTACTTC
>TRBD1|TRBV29-1|TRBJ2-1|.
CSVFGTGGPYRNEQFF
TGCAGCGTCTTCGGGACAGGGGGCCCCTATCGGAATGAGCAGTTCTTC
>.|TRBV7-9|TRBJ2-5|.
CASRPRQPRAKETQYF
TGTGCCAGCAGGCCACGACAGCCTAGGGCTAAAGAGACCCAGTACTTC
>TRBD1|TRBV12-3/TRBV12-4|TRBJ2-7|few
CASSLGDREHF
TGTGCCAGCAGTTTGGGGGACAGGGAACACTTC
>TRBD1|TRBV9|TRBJ2-7|few
CASSVEAGGPYEQYF
TGTGCCAGCAGCGTAGAAGCAGGGGGCCCCTACGAGCAGTACTTC
>TRBD2|TRBV5-1|TRBJ2-3|.
CASSLATSGTSTDTQYF
TGCGCCAGCAGCTTGGCCACTAGCGGGACTAGCACAGATACGCAGTATTTT
>TRBD1|TRBV2|TRBJ2-4|few
CASSGGQGKNIQYF
TGTGCCAGCAGTGGAGGACAGGGCAAAAACATTCAGTACTTC
>TRBD2|TRBV3-1|TRBJ2-1|many
CASSQERTSVSSYNEQFF
TGTGCCAGCAGCCAAGAAAGGACTAGCGTGAGCTCCTACAATGAGCAGTTCTTC
>TRBD1|TRBV12-3/TRBV12-4|TRBJ1-4|.
CASSPRTGGNEKLFF
TGTGCCAGCAGTCCCCGGACAGGGGGTAATGAAAAACTGTTTTTT
>.|TRBV5-1|TRBJ2-7|many
CASSYGQAGDEQYF
TGCGCCAGCAGCTACGGACAGGCGGGGGACGAGCAGTACTTC
>.|TRBV7-6|TRBJ1-3|few
CASSRVSNTIYF
TGTGCCAGCAGCCGGGTGTCAAACACCATATATTTT
>TRBD1|TRBV5-1|TRBJ2-7|.
CASSPGTGPISYEQYF
TGCGCCAGCAGCCCCGGGACAGGGCCCATCTCCTACGAGCAGTACTTC
>.|TRBV10-3|TRBJ2-6|few
CAISESAGQPNSGANVLTF
TGTGCCATCAGTGAGTCGGCGGGACAGCCTAATTCTGGGGCCAACGTCCTGACTTTC
>TRBD1|TRBV6-2/TRBV6-3|TRBJ2-1|few
CASSRPTGTGLNNEQFF
TGTGCCAGCAGCCGACCCACCGGGACAGGACTGAACAATGAGCAGTTCTTC
>.|TRBV15|TRBJ2-5|few
CATSRSSRVRETQYF
TGTGCCACCAGCAGGTCTTCTAGGGTACGAGAGACCCAGTACTTC
>.|TRBV15|TRBJ1-4|few
CATSRDVGAEKLFF
TGTGCCACCAGCAGAGATGTAGGTGCTGAAAAACTGTTTTTT
>TRBD2|TRBV5-1|TRBJ2-3|.
CASGFTYSGGATDTQYF
TGCGCCAGCGGCTTCACCTATAGCGGGGGGGCCACAGATACGCAGTATTTT
>.|TRBV7-2|TRBJ2-5|few
CASSSLGGGWEETQYF
TGTGCCAGCAGCTCCTTGGGCGGGGGCTGGGAAGAGACCCAGTACTTC
>TRBD2|TRBV12-3/TRBV12-4|TRBJ2-5|few
CASSPTTGGPETQYF
TGTGCCAGCAGTCCGACAACGGGAGGGCCAGAGACCCAGTACTTC
>.|TRBV5-6|TRBJ2-7|.
CASSKHQGNYEQYF
TGTGCCAGCAGCAAACATCAGGGTAACTACGAGCAGTACTTC
>.|TRBV21-1|TRBJ2-2|many
CASIIAGWYTGELFF
TGTGCCAGCATCATAGCGGGATGGTACACCGGGGAGCTGTTTTTT
>.|TRBV4-2|TRBJ2-7|.
CASSQDSGQTSYEQYF
TGTGCCAGCAGCCAAGATAGTGGACAGACTTCCTACGAGCAGTACTTC
>.|TRBV30|TRBJ1-1|.
CAWKGNTEAFF
TGTGCCTGGAAGGGGAACACTGAAGCTTTCTTT
>TRBD2|TRBV20-1|TRBJ2-7|few
CSARVSRTSHYEQYF
TGCAGTGCTAGAGTGTCCAGGACTAGCCACTACGAGCAGTACTTC
>.|TRBV2|TRBJ2-7|.
CAAGRGYEQYF
TGTGCCGCGGGGCGGGGCTACGAGCAGTACTTC
>.|TRBV7-6|TRBJ2-5|many
CASSLLAHQETQYF
TGTGCCAGCAGCTTACTAGCGCACCAAGAGACCCAGTACTTC
>.|TRBV7-9|TRBJ2-5|few
CASSPADQPSFQYF
TGTGCCAGCAGCCCAGCGGACCAACCCTCATTTCAGTACTTC
>TRBD1|TRBV20-1|TRBJ1-1|.
CSARDLKISDRGRGGTEAFF
TGCAGTGCTAGAGATCTGAAGATCTCTGACAGGGGGCGAGGGGGCACTGAAGCTTTCTTT
>.|TRBV7-8|TRBJ2-7|few
CASSPGRIPYEQYF
TGTGCCAGCAGCCCAGGACGAATCCCTTACGAGCAGTACTTC
>.|TRBV6-2/TRBV6-3|TRBJ2-7|many
CASTDTRYEQYF
TGTGCCAGCACTGATACGCGCTACGAGCAGTACTTC
>.|TRBV18|TRBJ2-7|.
CASSPSIQSYEQYF
TGTGCCAGCTCACCTTCGATACAGAGTTACGAGCAGTACTTC
>.|TRBV5-1|TRBJ2-3|.
CASSPHPEDTQYF
TGCGCCAGCAGCCCACATCCTGAAGATACGCAGTATTTT
>.|TRBV29-1|TRBJ1-1|.
CSVEDGTFEAFF
TGCAGCGTTGAAGACGGGACTTTTGAAGCTTTCTTT
>TRBD1|TRBV4-1|TRBJ1-1|.
CASSSRTGGITEAFF
TGCGCCAGCAGCTCCCGGACAGGGGGCATCACTGAAGCTTTCTTT
>.|TRBV6-2/TRBV6-3|TRBJ2-6|.
CASSGLFSGANVLTF
TGTGCCAGCAGTGGACTGTTCTCTGGGGCCAACGTCCTGACTTTC
>TRBD2|TRBV7-8|TRBJ2-1|.
CASSYPREERFF
TGTGCCAGCAGCTACCCGCGGGAGGAGCGGTTCTTC
>TRBD1|TRBV4-1|TRBJ1-5|few
CASSPLGQGLNQPQHF
TGCGCCAGCAGCCCGTTGGGACAGGGTCTGAATCAGCCCCAGCATTTT
>.|TRBV5-1|TRBJ1-6|few
CASSLGLGDSPLHF
TGCGCCAGCAGCCTCGGGCTCGGGGACTCACCCCTCCACTTT
>TRBD2|TRBV12-3/TRBV12-4|TRBJ2-1|many
CASSFVIGRELYNEQFF
TGTGCCAGCAGTTTCGTCATTGGGAGGGAGCTCTACAATGAGCAGTTCTTC
>.|TRBV29-1|TRBJ2-7|.
CSVRGLSGAESSYEQYF
TGCAGCGTTCGAGGGCTGTCAGGGGCTGAAAGCTCCTATGAGCAGTACTTC